The 22 T cell receptor beta chains presented below share a single source sample, sequenced in a study of blood T cell repertoires in COVID-19. Profiling relied on immunoSEQ multiplex PCR, and the TCRdb table lists in-frame clones only, not all of them. The table has around 46,000 clones, approximately 85% seen once; the top ten hold over 25%. The sequenced sample consisted of peripheral blood. All receptors derive from a woman older than 75 with COVID-19, enrolled during active disease.

This chain links TRBV5-4 with TRBJ2-7; 8 bases agree with TRBD2. The CDR3 is made up of 14 amino acids. Germline V gene lookup returns CDR1 SGHNT and CDR2 YYREEE (reference sequence). Unmatched junction bases numbered 8, after V lost 5 bases and J lost 4 bases. The CDR3 loop is CASSQFGGGYEQYF. CDR3 bases: TGTGCCAGCAGTCAATTCGGGGGGGGATACGAGCAGTACTTC.

The chain combines TRBV18 with TRBJ2-5; 10 bases are shared with TRBD1. This CDR3 comprises 15 residues. V lost 5 bases and J lost 5; bases outside the gene matches: 8. The germline CDR1 and CDR2 sequences are KGHSH and LQKENI. The CDR3 region is CASSADRGLGETQYF. The CDR3 coding sequence is TGTGCCAGCTCAGCCGACAGGGGGCTTGGGGAGACCCAGTACTTC.

This sequence joins TRBV5-4 and TRBJ1-1, with 11 bases matching TRBD1. With 0 bases clipped from V and 5 bases from J, the junction kept 3 bases outside the gene matches. The CDR3 consists of 15 residues. Germline V lookup: CDR1 SGHNT, CDR2 YYREEE (reference sequence). Here the CDR3 DNA reads TGTGCCAGCAGCTTGGAGGGGGACAGGGGGACTGAAGCTTTCTTT. Translation: CASSLEGDRGTEAFF.

V gene TRBV10-2 combines with J gene TRBJ2-5; 9 nucleotides agree with TRBD1. The CDR3 extends over 13 amino acids. Germline V gene sequence: CDR1 WSHSY, CDR2 SAAADI. With V trimmed by 6 bases and J by 5 bases, 4 bases remained unmatched. In DNA, the CDR3 is TGCGCCAGCAGACAGGGGGCGGGGGAGACCCAGTACTTC. Its translation is CASRQGAGETQYF.

This chain connects TRBV7-2 to TRBJ1-2, with a weak D call TRBD1 (6 bases). Trimming took 2 bases from V and 7 from J, leaving 17 bases between them. The CDR3 is 15 residues long. CDR1 SGHTA and CDR2 FQGNSA come from the germline V gene. The CDR3, as DNA: TGTGCCAGCAGCTTAACAGGGCGGTGGTCTAGTGGCTACACCTTC. This codes for CASSLTGRWSSGYTF.

This CDR3 is CASSSFYEQYF. CDR3 bases: TGTGCCAGCAGCTCCTTCTACGAGCAGTACTTC. This chain links TRBV7-7 with TRBJ2-7; D unclear. Germline CDR1 and CDR2: SSHAT and FNYEAQ (reference sequence). Trimming shortened V by 4 bases and J by 3 bases, and 4 bases separated the two germline ends. CDR3 size: 11 residues.

The chain couples TRBV3-1 (or the pseudogene TRBV3-2) to TRBJ2-3; D may be TRBD2 (5 bases). Trimming stripped 5 bases from V and 4 bases from J, with 13 bases between. Germline V CDR1 and CDR2: LGHDT, YNNKEL (reference sequence). This CDR3 is 14 amino acids long. CDR3 protein: CASSSTTGADTQYF. CDR3 sequence (DNA): TGTGCCAGCAGCTCGACAACCGGGGCAGATACGCAGTATTTT.

In this sample, this clone turned up a few times. The rearrangement links TRBV5-1 to TRBJ2-7; 14 bases match TRBD2. This CDR3 contains 17 residues. J lost 3 bases, V lost 4 bases, and 9 bases had no gene match. Per the germline V gene, CDR1 is SGHRS and CDR2 is YFSETQ. CDR3 in DNA: TGCGCCAGCAGCGACCCAGGACTAGCGGGGGGCCACTACGAGCAGTACTTC. Encoded protein: CASSDPGLAGGHYEQYF.

The rearrangement uses TRBV7-2 and TRBJ2-6; D ambiguous. Germline-derived CDR1 and CDR2 are SGHTA and FQGNSA. The CDR3 length is 16 residues. V lost 5 bases and J lost 0, with 11 bases in between. This chain's CDR3 is CASSPGTPSGANVLTF. The CDR3 DNA follows: TGTGCCAGCAGCCCAGGCACCCCCTCTGGGGCCAACGTCCTGACTTTC.

V usage is TRBV19 and J usage is TRBJ2-1; no clear D. V lost 8 bases and J lost 8, with 13 bases in between. Germline V gene sequence: CDR1 LNHDA, CDR2 SQIVND (reference sequence). The CDR3 loop spans 12 amino acids. The CDR3 DNA is TGTGCCAGTTCTGTGACTGGTTATGAGCAGTTCTTC. Its translation is CASSVTGYEQFF.

This chain connects TRBV7-3 to TRBJ1-5; weak D call: TRBD1 (5 bases). The CDR3 contains 21 residues. Trimming took 5 bases from V and 0 from J, leaving 29 bases between them. Per the germline V gene, CDR1 is SGHTA and CDR2 is FQGTGA. This CDR3 reads CASSTSTFCQGARYSNQPQHF. The CDR3 DNA follows: TGTGCCAGCAGCACCTCGACATTCTGTCAGGGCGCTCGATATAGCAATCAGCCCCAGCATTTT.

V is TRBV2 and J is TRBJ2-7, with 7 bases aligning to TRBD2. The germline V gene encodes CDR1 SNHLY and CDR2 FYNNEI. Trimming at V came to 5 bases and at J to 5 bases, leaving 9 bases not matched to a gene. There are 14 residues in the CDR3. The CDR3 nucleotides are TGTGCCAGCAGTTCCCGGACCGGGAGGAACGAGCAGTACTTC. Amino acid sequence: CASSSRTGRNEQYF.

V is TRBV5-6 and J is TRBJ1-2, with 9 bases that match TRBD1. Per germline, CDR1 SGHDT and CDR2 YYEEEE. J gave up 7 bases and V 0 bases, and 10 bases lay outside the gene matches. The CDR3 is made up of 16 amino acids. Written as DNA, the CDR3 is TGTGCCAGCAGCTTGGTAGCGTCGACAGGGGGACCTGGCTACACCTTC. Amino acid sequence: CASSLVASTGGPGYTF.

The rearrangement joins TRBV6-4 to TRBJ1-5; D is perhaps TRBD1 (6 bases). Trimming removed 3 bases at V and 6 bases at J, with 15 bases between. Per germline, CDR1 MRHNA and CDR2 SNTAGT. This CDR3 has 15 residues. CDR3 DNA sequence: TGTGCCAGCAGTGAAAGTGGGGGGGCTTCTCAGCCCCAGCATTTT. This gives the protein CASSESGGASQPQHF.

The chain joins TRBV10-3 to TRBJ2-1, with D possibly TRBD2 on 7 matching bases. From germline, CDR1 is ENHRY and CDR2 SYGVKD. CDR3 length equals 15 residues. Deletions cut 7 bases from V and 5 bases from J, with 18 bases between. For the CDR3, the DNA is TGTGCCATCAACGGTGGGGGCGGGAGAAACAATGAGCAGTTCTTC. Translation: CAINGGGGRNNEQFF.

CDR3 DNA sequence: TGTGCCAGCACCCCAGGGGGGAGTTATGAAAAACTGTTTTTT. It specifies CASTPGGSYEKLFF. The chain has TRBV28 and TRBJ1-4; 7 bases agree with TRBD1. This CDR3 has 14 amino acids. Germline V gene data show CDR1 as MDHEN and CDR2 as SYDVKM. The J segment lost 6 bases and the V segment lost 7 bases, leaving 8 bases of the junction unmatched. Filled out from reference TRBV28 and TRBJ1-4, the complete variable domain reads DVKVTQSSRYLVKRTGEKVFLECVQDMDHENMFWYRQDPGLGLRLIYFSYDVKMKEKGDIPEGYSVSREKKERFSLILESASTNQTSMYLCASTPGGSYEKLFFGSGTQLSVL.

The chain uses TRBV6-4 and TRBJ1-2; D uncertain. V lost 2 bases, J lost 7 bases, and 11 bases lay in between. The CDR3 spans 13 residues. In germline, CDR1 is MRHNA, CDR2 SNTAGT. This CDR3 reads CASSDGGVIGYTF. The CDR3 nucleotides read TGTGCCAGCAGTGACGGCGGGGTAATTGGCTACACCTTC.

The V and J genes are TRBV7-8 and TRBJ1-2, with D possibly being TRBD1 (5 bases). The germline CDR1 and CDR2 sequences are SGHVS and FQNEAQ. Trimming removed 5 bases from V and 7 bases from J, with 23 bases in between. This CDR3 comprises 16 residues. The CDR3 sequence is CASSLLGAGQIRGYTF. The CDR3 nucleotides are TGTGCCAGCAGCCTTCTCGGGGCGGGGCAGATCCGTGGCTACACCTTC.

This clone was observed a few times. This chain joins TRBV12-3 or TRBV12-4 and TRBJ1-5; D uncertain. The CDR3 has 13 residues. Trimming pared 3 bases from V and 5 bases from J, leaving 8 bases between. DNA of the CDR3: TGTGCCAGCAGTTTGATGAGGGATCAGCCCCAGCATTTT. This gives the protein CASSLMRDQPQHF.

The chain is built from TRBV7-2 and TRBJ1-5; TRBD1 might be the D (6 bases). Between the trimmed V and J ends, which lost 6 bases and 3 bases, there was a span of 12 bases. The CDR3 contains 14 residues. Germline-derived CDR1 and CDR2 are SGHTA and FQGNSA. The CDR3, as DNA: TGTGCCAGCAGTCCAGGGGCCCCCAATCAGCCCCAGCATTTT. This translates into CASSPGAPNQPQHF.

This chain connects TRBV2 to TRBJ1-1; D perhaps matches TRBD1 (6 bases). The CDR3 loop spans 13 amino acids. Trimming cost V 6 bases and J 1 base, with 9 bases left between them. CDR1 and CDR2 from the germline V gene are SNHLY and FYNNEI. The CDR3 nucleotides are TGTGCCAGCAGGGAGACAGGGAACACTGAAGCTTTCTTT. This sequence encodes CASRETGNTEAFF.

This sequence joins TRBV13 and TRBJ1-6, with a possible D match to TRBD1 (6 bases). The CDR3 extends over 17 amino acids. Germline lookup yields CDR1 PRHDT and CDR2 FYEKMQ (reference sequence). V was clipped by 8 bases and J by 5 bases, with 22 bases between them. The CDR3 here is CASCSRVRGTDNSPLHF. The CDR3 DNA follows: TGTGCCAGCTGCTCCCGAGTAAGGGGGACGGATAATTCACCCCTCCACTTT.